This T cell receptor (beta chain) originates from a study of early T cells in non-severe SARS-CoV-2 infection. Study-level points and caveats: There was a bias toward anti-spike CD8 responses in VDJdb matching, which missed private and CD4 specificities.

MiXCR was run by TCRdb on the 5' RACE reads, yielding one entry per CDR3 protein. This table holds 60,000 to 75,000 distinct CDR3 sequences, approximately 11% found once. Germline lookup yields CDR1 KGHSH and CDR2 LQKENI. The CDR3 runs 15 residues. With 5 bases clipped from V and 2 bases from J, the junction kept 8 bases outside the gene matches. A note on this clonotype: Antigen specificity is unknown.

The rearrangement links TRBV18 to TRBJ2-5, with 7 nucleotides matching TRBD1. The specimen was whole blood, collected at baseline. The TCR comes from an adult who was a healthcare worker with PCR-confirmed SARS-CoV-2 infection or an uninfected control (not recorded which). In DNA, the CDR3 is TGTGCCAGCTCAAAACAGGACAGGACACAAGAGACCCAGTACTTC. This translates into CASSKQDRTQETQYF.